The present T cell receptor (beta chain) was sequenced within a study of blood T cells in healthy people across ages. Study-wide background: Template switching retrieved approximately one barcoded beta molecule for each two T cells.

Staff drew around 10 milliliters of peripheral blood from each donor. The CDR3 length is 13 residues. In germline, CDR1 is LGHNA, CDR2 YSLEER. V gave up 1 base and J gave up 7 bases, with 8 bases separating them. Then a second PCR, running about 6 to 11 cycles, was carried out with a sample-barcoded 5' primer and a J-beta primer mix. A template-switch adaptor that had 12 random nucleotides put a tag on each cDNA molecule. TCRdb fed the 5' RACE reads into MiXCR, producing one record per CDR3 protein. Of about 830,000 distinct CDR3 sequences listed, around 68% are singletons. Relative to its sample, this clonotype is medium-sized.

The sequence derives from a man aged 30-40 years in good health. The genes are TRBV4-3 and TRBJ2-1, with D perhaps TRBD1 or TRBD2 (6 bases each). Source material: blood. The CDR3 DNA sequence: TGCGCCAGCAGCCAAGTAGGGGGGAATGAGCAGTTCTTC. Translating gives CASSQVGGNEQFF.